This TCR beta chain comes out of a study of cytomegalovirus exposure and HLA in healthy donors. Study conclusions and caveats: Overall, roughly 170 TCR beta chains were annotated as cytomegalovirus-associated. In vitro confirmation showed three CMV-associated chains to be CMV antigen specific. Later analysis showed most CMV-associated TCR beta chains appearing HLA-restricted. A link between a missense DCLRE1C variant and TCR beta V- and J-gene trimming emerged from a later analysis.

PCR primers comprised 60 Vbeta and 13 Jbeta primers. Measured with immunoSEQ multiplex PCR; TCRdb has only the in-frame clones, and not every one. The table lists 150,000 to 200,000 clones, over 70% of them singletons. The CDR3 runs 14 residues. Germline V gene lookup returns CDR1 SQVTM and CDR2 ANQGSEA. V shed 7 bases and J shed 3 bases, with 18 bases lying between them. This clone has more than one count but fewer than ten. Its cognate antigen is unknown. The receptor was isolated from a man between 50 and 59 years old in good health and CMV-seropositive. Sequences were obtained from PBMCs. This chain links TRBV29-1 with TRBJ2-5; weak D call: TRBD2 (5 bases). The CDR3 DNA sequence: TGCAGCGGCCGGGTCGGGGTGCTGGAAGAGACCCAGTACTTC. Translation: CSGRVGVLEETQYF.